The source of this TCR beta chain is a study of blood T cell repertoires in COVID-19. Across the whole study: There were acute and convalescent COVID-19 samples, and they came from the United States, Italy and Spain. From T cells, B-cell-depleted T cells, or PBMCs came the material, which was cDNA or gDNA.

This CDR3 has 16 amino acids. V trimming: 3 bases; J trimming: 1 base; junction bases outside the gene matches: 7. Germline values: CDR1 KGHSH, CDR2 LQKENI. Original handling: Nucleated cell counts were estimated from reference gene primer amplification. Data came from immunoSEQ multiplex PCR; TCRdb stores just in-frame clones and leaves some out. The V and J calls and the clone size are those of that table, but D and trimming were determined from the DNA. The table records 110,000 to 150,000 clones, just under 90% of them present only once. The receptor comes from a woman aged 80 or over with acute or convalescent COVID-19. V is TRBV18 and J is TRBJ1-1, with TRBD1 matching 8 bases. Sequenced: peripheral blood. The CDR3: CASSPPTGVGNTEAFF. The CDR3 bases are TGTGCCAGCTCACCGCCGACAGGGGTGGGGAACACTGAAGCTTTCTTT. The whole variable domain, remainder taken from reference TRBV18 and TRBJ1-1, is NAGVMQNPRHLVRRRGQEARLRCSPMKGHSHVYWYRQLPEEGLKFMVYLQKENIIDESGMPKERFSAEFPKEGPSILRIQQVVRGDSAAYFCASSPPTGVGNTEAFFGQGTRLTVV.